This TCR beta chain came from a study of identical twins. This clonotype was seen more than once but under ten times. No antigen is known for it. From the 5' RACE reads, TCRdb called clonotypes with MiXCR, one entry per CDR3 protein. The sample has some 590,000 distinct CDR3 sequences; nearly 10% are singletons. The study's findings and limits: Carriage of fewer insertions was seen in abundant cord blood beta clonotypes, whereas memory repertoires showed none.

The CDR3 totals 15 residues. V lost 2 bases and J lost 7, with 15 bases in between. Germline CDR1 and CDR2: MRHNA and SNTAGT. The sample was also reused in another study, on yellow fever vaccine responses in identical twins. That work contributes: In identical twins, vaccine T cell responses appeared partly shared and partly individual.

The material sequenced was PBMCs. V is TRBV6-4 and J is TRBJ2-1; D perhaps matches TRBD2 (7 bases). This receptor was taken from a woman aged 18-29 years in good health. DNA for the CDR3: TGTGCCAGCAGTGACGGGGGGGCGGGCGTAAATGAGCAGTTCTTC. Its translation is CASSDGGAGVNEQFF.